The 30 T cell receptor beta chains below come from one sample, sequenced in a study of blood T cell repertoires in COVID-19. Profiling relied on immunoSEQ multiplex PCR, and the TCRdb table lists in-frame clones only, not all of them. The table records hundreds of thousands of clones, about 90% of them present only once. The sequencing input was peripheral blood. Receptor source: a woman between 70 and 85 years old with COVID-19, enrolled during active disease.

A remark on this clone: The same CDR3 arises from other DNA sequences in this sample as well. J is TRBJ2-2 and V is TRBV5-4; D may be TRBD2 (5 bases). Germline V lookup: CDR1 SGHNT, CDR2 YYREEE (reference sequence). Trimming shortened V by 2 bases and J by 1 base, and 6 bases separated the two germline ends. The CDR3 consists of 14 residues. This CDR3 reads CASSFRGNTGELFF. The CDR3 DNA is TGTGCCAGCAGCTTTCGGGGGAACACCGGGGAGCTGTTTTTT.

The CDR3 loop is CASNLRGGGTEAFF. As DNA, the CDR3 is TGTGCCAGCAACCTAAGAGGGGGGGGCACTGAAGCTTTCTTT. The chain combines TRBV14 with TRBJ1-1; possibly TRBD1 for D (6 bases). V lost 7 bases, J lost 4 bases, and 16 bases lay in between. The CDR3 runs to 14 residues. In germline, CDR1 is SGHDN, CDR2 FVKESK. Filled out from reference TRBV14 and TRBJ1-1, the complete variable domain reads EAGVTQFPSHSVIEKGQTVTLRCDPISGHDNLYWYRRVMGKEIKFLLHFVKESKQDESGMPNNRFLAERTGGTYSTLKVQPAELEDSGVYFCASNLRGGGTEAFFGQGTRLTVV.

V and J are TRBV7-2 and TRBJ1-1; no reliable D call. Germline-derived CDR1 and CDR2 are SGHTA and FQGNSA. The CDR3 length is 13 residues. V dropped 1 base and J dropped 0 bases, with 3 bases sitting between them. In DNA form, the CDR3 reads TGTGCCAGCAGCTTAGTCGTGAACACTGAAGCTTTCTTT. Protein: CASSLVVNTEAFF.

The rearrangement joins TRBV19 to TRBJ2-7; 7 bases match TRBD1. Germline CDR1 and CDR2: LNHDA and SQIVND (reference sequence). Trimming cost V 6 bases and J 1 base; bases outside gene matches: 3. The CDR3 covers 13 residues. The CDR3 DNA reads TGTGCCAGTAGCCGGGACAGATCCTACGAGCAGTACTTC. Amino acid sequence: CASSRDRSYEQYF.

The chain employs TRBV2 and TRBJ1-1, with 8 bases fitting TRBD1. The CDR3 has 13 amino acids. The V gene's germline CDR1 is SNHLY and CDR2 FYNNEI. V lost 6 bases and J lost 11; bases outside the gene matches: 11. The CDR3 DNA is TGTGCCAGCAGCCCGACAGGGGAGGTCGGGGCTTTCTTT. It is translated as CASSPTGEVGAFF.

The J gene is TRBJ1-4, the V gene TRBV3-1 (or the pseudogene TRBV3-2), with 9 bases identical to TRBD1. Germline V gives CDR1 LGHDT, CDR2 YNNKEL (reference sequence). J gave up 7 bases and V 5 bases, and 11 bases lay outside the gene matches. There are 16 residues in the CDR3. In DNA form, the CDR3 reads TGTGCCAGCAGCGGTTCCCTGACAGGGGGGCGTGAAAAACTGTTTTTT. Its protein product is CASSGSLTGGREKLFF.

This chain uses TRBV29-1 with TRBJ2-7; 8 bases align to TRBD1. Trimming cost V 4 bases and J 4 bases; bases outside gene matches: 3. The CDR3 loop spans 12 amino acids. The germline V gene has CDR1 SQVTM and CDR2 ANQGSEA. The CDR3 sequence is CSVVTGGYEQYF. As DNA, the CDR3 is TGCAGCGTTGTTACAGGGGGATACGAGCAGTACTTC.

The chain joins TRBV5-4 to TRBJ2-1, with TRBD2 matching over 8 bases. CDR3 length: 13 amino acids. Germline V gene sequence: CDR1 SGHNT, CDR2 YYREEE (reference sequence). V lost 4 bases and J lost 7; bases outside the gene matches: 4. CDR3 coding DNA: TGTGCCAGCAGCCTTCCGGGGGGGAATGAGCAGTTCTTC. Its protein is CASSLPGGNEQFF.

The V call is TRBV7-9, the J call TRBJ1-2; 9 positions match TRBD1. This CDR3 is 19 amino acids long. After removal of 5 bases from V and 6 bases from J, the junction contained 22 bases not matched to a gene. Germline loops: CDR1 SEHNR, CDR2 FQNEAQ (reference sequence). This CDR3 reads CASSPRLWTGDLMRDGYTF. Written as DNA, the CDR3 is TGTGCCAGCAGCCCGAGATTGTGGACAGGGGATCTGATGAGAGATGGCTACACCTTC.

This chain joins TRBV7-2 and TRBJ1-2; 9 positions match TRBD1. With 0 bases clipped from V and 2 bases from J, the junction kept 4 bases outside the gene matches. Per germline, CDR1 SGHTA and CDR2 FQGNSA. The CDR3 is 16 residues long. For the CDR3, the DNA is TGTGCCAGCAGCTTAGCGCGGGACAGGGCGAACTATGGCTACACCTTC. Encoded protein: CASSLARDRANYGYTF.

The chain links TRBV11-1 to TRBJ1-2; 9 bases match TRBD1. V trimming: 5 bases; J trimming: 3 bases; junction bases outside the gene matches: 7. CDR1 is SGHAT and CDR2 is FQDESV in the germline V gene (reference sequence). This CDR3 comprises 15 residues. This chain's CDR3 is CASSEPRQGDYGYTF. CDR3 nucleotides: TGTGCCAGCAGCGAACCTCGACAGGGGGACTATGGCTACACCTTC.

The chain links TRBV19 to TRBJ2-7, with 9 bases fitting TRBD1. Trimming cost V 1 base and J 3 bases; bases outside gene matches: 10. CDR3 length equals 17 residues. Germline loops: CDR1 LNHDA, CDR2 SQIVND (reference sequence). The CDR3, as DNA: TGTGCCAGTAGTATAGGGGCCCCGGGACAGGGCCTCTACGAGCAGTACTTC. Protein: CASSIGAPGQGLYEQYF.

The J gene is TRBJ1-5, the V gene TRBV24-1; 7 bases fit TRBD1. V shed 10 bases, J shed 4 bases, and the junction held 9 bases outside the gene matches. From germline, CDR1 is KGHDR and CDR2 SFDVKD. This CDR3 contains 14 residues. For the CDR3, the DNA is TGTGCCACTAAGGGGGCCGGGATAAATCAGCCCCAGCATTTT. Translated: CATKGAGINQPQHF.

This chain links TRBV10-3 with TRBJ2-2; D possibly corresponds to TRBD1 (5 bases). Germline V gives CDR1 ENHRY, CDR2 SYGVKD. The CDR3 has 14 amino acids. The V end was cut by 4 bases, the J end by 1 base, with 7 bases between. CDR3: CAISGTQNTGELFF. The CDR3 bases are TGTGCCATCAGTGGGACACAGAACACCGGGGAGCTGTTTTTT.

The chain links TRBV10-3 to TRBJ2-2; TRBD1 agrees at 9 bases. V shed 10 bases and J 3 bases; nucleotides not matched to a gene: 6. This CDR3 is built from 14 residues. Germline CDR1 reads ENHRY; CDR2 reads SYGVKD. CDR3 nucleotides: TGTGCCAGCCGGACAGGGGAATACACCGGGGAGCTGTTTTTT. Amino acids: CASRTGEYTGELFF.

The chain combines TRBV2 with TRBJ1-2; no definite D call. Germline V lookup: CDR1 SNHLY, CDR2 FYNNEI. This CDR3 contains 12 residues. V was cut by 3 bases and J by 7 bases, with 9 bases left in between. The CDR3 region is CASSEQEVGYTF. The DNA of the CDR3 is TGTGCCAGCAGTGAGCAGGAAGTTGGCTACACCTTC.

This clone appeared a few times. The chain employs TRBV3-1 (or the pseudogene TRBV3-2) and TRBJ1-1; D gene uncertain. This CDR3 has 16 amino acids. Between the trimmed V and J ends, which lost 5 bases and 0 bases, there was a span of 16 bases. Germline loops: CDR1 LGHDT, CDR2 YNNKEL (reference sequence). This CDR3 reads CASSFRGRELNTEAFF. Here the CDR3 DNA reads TGTGCCAGCAGCTTCCGAGGGAGGGAGTTGAACACTGAAGCTTTCTTT.

This clone showed up just once. The chain is built from TRBV5-1 and TRBJ1-1; D not resolved. V was cut by 3 bases and J by 6 bases, with 12 bases left in between. This CDR3 has 13 amino acids. Germline CDR1 and CDR2: SGHRS and YFSETQ. CDR3 residues: CASSSGSGPEAFF. The CDR3, as DNA: TGCGCCAGCAGCTCGGGGTCTGGCCCTGAAGCTTTCTTT.

CDR3 sequence: CASIPGGQINQPQHF. DNA for the CDR3: TGTGCCAGCATCCCAGGGGGACAGATCAATCAGCCCCAGCATTTT. This chain connects TRBV28 to TRBJ1-5; 7 bases map to TRBD1. CDR1 is MDHEN, CDR2 SYDVKM, per germline. With 7 bases clipped from V and 3 bases from J, the junction kept 9 bases outside the gene matches. The CDR3 extends over 15 amino acids.

As concerns this clone: The same CDR3 is also encoded by other DNA sequences in this sample. This chain connects TRBV18 to TRBJ1-5, with TRBD1 matching 7 bases. The J segment lost 5 bases and the V segment lost 6 bases, leaving 1 base of the junction unmatched. Germline V CDR1 and CDR2: KGHSH, LQKENI. This CDR3 has 12 amino acids. As DNA, the CDR3 is TGTGCCAGCTCTGACAGGGATCAGCCCCAGCATTTT. It is translated as CASSDRDQPQHF.

The CDR3 bases are TGCAGCGCGGCCAGGGAGACCCAGTACTTC. Protein sequence: CSAARETQYF. The chain employs TRBV29-1 and TRBJ2-5; the D is unclear. Germline assignment: CDR1 SQVTM and CDR2 ANQGSEA. There are 10 residues in the CDR3. Trimming took off 7 bases at V and 5 bases at J, with 8 bases between the two ends.

The rearrangement links TRBV6-6 to TRBJ2-2, with 7 bases lining up with TRBD2. Germline-derived CDR1 and CDR2 are MNHNY and SVGAGI (reference sequence). The CDR3 totals 15 residues. V dropped 10 bases and J dropped 4; count of bases not matched to a gene: 12. CDR3 residues: CATPGGREGTGELFF. In DNA, the CDR3 is TGTGCCACCCCCGGGGGAAGGGAGGGCACCGGGGAGCTGTTTTTT.

The CDR3 nucleotides are TGTGCCAGCAGTTTCCGGGCAGGGGGCCTCACTGAAGCTTTCTTT. This codes for CASSFRAGGLTEAFF. V gene TRBV28 combines with J gene TRBJ1-1, with 8 bases matching TRBD1. This CDR3 contains 15 residues. In germline, CDR1 is MDHEN, CDR2 SYDVKM. The J segment lost 4 bases and the V segment lost 3 bases, leaving 7 bases of the junction unmatched. The full variable domain, in which reference TRBV28 and TRBJ1-1 provide the parts outside the CDR3, is DVKVTQSSRYLVKRTGEKVFLECVQDMDHENMFWYRQDPGLGLRLIYFSYDVKMKEKGDIPEGYSVSREKKERFSLILESASTNQTSMYLCASSFRAGGLTEAFFGQGTRLTVV.

The chain is built from TRBV7-9 and TRBJ2-7; 7 bases fit TRBD2. CDR1 and CDR2 (germline): SEHNR, FQNEAQ (reference sequence). With V trimmed by 3 bases and J by 4 bases, 3 bases remained unmatched. This CDR3 region has 13 residues. The CDR3 loop reads CASSFIAGYEQYF. CDR3 nucleotide sequence: TGTGCCAGCAGCTTTATAGCGGGTTACGAGCAGTACTTC.

For this clone: Distinct nucleotide sequences in the sample also encode this CDR3. The CDR3 reads CATRQGNEKLFF. The CDR3 DNA is TGTGCCACGCGACAGGGGAATGAAAAACTGTTTTTT. The V call is TRBV19, the J call TRBJ1-4; 8 bases align to TRBD1. CDR3 length: 12 amino acids. CDR1 and CDR2 (germline): LNHDA, SQIVND (reference sequence). V trimming: 10 bases; J trimming: 5 bases; junction bases outside the gene matches: 3.

The rearrangement links TRBV11-2 to TRBJ2-1; 9 positions agree with TRBD2. Germline V gene sequence: CDR1 SGHAT, CDR2 FQNNGV. The CDR3 length is 12 residues. After removal of 5 bases from V and 12 bases from J, the junction contained 5 bases not matched to a gene. CDR3 bases: TGTGCCAGCAGCCAGACAGCGGGGGGGCAGTTCTTC. Residues: CASSQTAGGQFF.

The V call is TRBV5-1, the J call TRBJ2-1; 8 bases agree with TRBD1. Germline V CDR1 and CDR2: SGHRS, YFSETQ. V shed 3 bases and J 4 bases; nucleotides not matched to a gene: 3. The CDR3 sequence is 14 residues long. This chain's CDR3 is CASSWGQAYNEQFF. CDR3 DNA sequence: TGCGCCAGCAGCTGGGGACAGGCGTACAATGAGCAGTTCTTC.

A single count supports this clone. This chain uses TRBV5-1 with TRBJ2-1; 7 positions agree with TRBD1. The ends lost 4 bases at V and 8 bases at J; junction bases unmatched: 6. Germline V gene sequence: CDR1 SGHRS, CDR2 YFSETQ. CDR3 length: 13 amino acids. In DNA, the CDR3 is TGCGCCAGCAGCCCGACGACAGGGTATGAGCAGTTCTTC. It yields the protein CASSPTTGYEQFF.

V gene TRBV3-1 (or the pseudogene TRBV3-2) combines with J gene TRBJ1-1; D unresolved. Looked up from germline, CDR1 is LGHDT and CDR2 is YNNKEL (reference sequence). With 3 bases removed from V and 5 bases from J, the gap between germline ends came to 13 bases. The CDR3 is 14 amino acids. DNA for the CDR3: TGTGCCAGCAGCCACCAAGGTCGGGAAACTGAAGCTTTCTTT. Amino acids: CASSHQGRETEAFF.

The genes are TRBV5-4 and TRBJ2-5; 8 bases map to TRBD2. V lost 3 bases, J lost 5 bases, and 6 bases stayed unmatched. Germline CDR1 and CDR2: SGHNT and YYREEE (reference sequence). The CDR3 sequence is 14 residues long. For the CDR3, the DNA is TGTGCCAGCAGCTCTTGGACTAGCTTGGAGACCCAGTACTTC. This sequence encodes CASSSWTSLETQYF.